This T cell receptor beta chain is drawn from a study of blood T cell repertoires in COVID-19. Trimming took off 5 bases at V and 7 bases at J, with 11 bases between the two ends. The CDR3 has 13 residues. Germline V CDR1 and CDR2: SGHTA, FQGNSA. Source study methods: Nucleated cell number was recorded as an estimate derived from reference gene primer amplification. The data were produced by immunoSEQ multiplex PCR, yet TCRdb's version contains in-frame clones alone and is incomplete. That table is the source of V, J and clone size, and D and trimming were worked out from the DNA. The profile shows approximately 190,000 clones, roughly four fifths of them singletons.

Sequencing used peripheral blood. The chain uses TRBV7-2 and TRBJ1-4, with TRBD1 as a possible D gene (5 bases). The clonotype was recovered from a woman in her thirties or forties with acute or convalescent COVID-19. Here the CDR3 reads CASSRRGGEKLFF. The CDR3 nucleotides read TGTGCCAGCAGCCGGAGGGGAGGTGAAAAACTGTTTTTT.